Shown below are 10 T cell receptor beta chains from a single sample sequenced in a study of blood T cells in healthy people across ages (dated by TCRdb to 2015 to 2017). Libraries were constructed by 5' RACE. Sequencing was performed on an Illumina HiSeq 2500. A second PCR of roughly 6 to 11 cycles was performed with a sample-barcoded 5' primer and a J-beta primer mix. The public reads were reprocessed in TCRdb via fastp at Q25 and MiXCR, keeping in-frame beta chains. Each record represents a unique CDR3 protein, reported with the most common genes and DNA among its rows. This sample comprises about 780,000 distinct CDR3 sequences, roughly 25% of them detected only once. 3% of the sample goes to the ten largest clones. These same data were also listed under a study on T cells of mothers and their children.

The sequenced sample consisted of blood. The receptors stem from a boy aged 10-17 years in good health.

The V and J genes are TRBV5-1 and TRBJ1-6, with D possibly being TRBD1 (5 bases). V was pared by 4 bases and J by 7 bases, with 15 bases between. CDR3 length: 15 residues. CDR1 and CDR2 (germline): SGHRS, YFSETQ. This CDR3 is CASSLRGEGNSPLHF. The CDR3 region has the DNA TGCGCCAGCAGCCTGCGAGGGGAAGGGAATTCACCCCTCCACTTT.

This clonotype has more than one count but fewer than ten. This chain uses TRBV10-2 with TRBJ1-6; D is undetermined. Deletions cut 4 bases from V and 8 bases from J, with 15 bases between. The CDR3 is 15 residues long. Germline CDR1 and CDR2: WSHSY and SAAADI. In DNA form, the CDR3 reads TGCGCCAGCAGTGCCCGCCTTTCCAAGGATTCACCCCTCCACTTT. It translates to CASSARLSKDSPLHF.

The sample holds a few counts of this clonotype. This sequence joins TRBV20-1 and TRBJ2-5; no clear D. The CDR3 runs 14 residues. V lost 3 bases, J lost 1 base, and 12 bases lay in between. Germline V lookup: CDR1 DFQATT, CDR2 SNEGSKA (reference sequence). This CDR3 reads CSASLVVAQETQYF. The CDR3 nucleotides read TGCAGTGCTAGTTTAGTGGTCGCCCAAGAGACCCAGTACTTC.

The chain carries TRBV10-3 and TRBJ2-3; 10 bases agree with TRBD2. V lost 9 bases to trimming and J lost 5 bases; unmatched junction nucleotides: 5. This CDR3 is built from 13 residues. The germline V gene encodes CDR1 ENHRY and CDR2 SYGVKD. The CDR3 DNA follows: TGTGCCATTGTCGCTAGCGGGGGAGATACGCAGTATTTT. Translated: CAIVASGGDTQYF.

This clonotype was found a few times. The chain uses TRBV12-3 or TRBV12-4 and TRBJ2-3; maybe TRBD1 (5 bases). V dropped 7 bases and J dropped 3 bases, with 11 bases sitting between them. The CDR3 runs to 13 residues. The DNA of the CDR3 is TGTGCCAGCAATAACCCAGGGACAGATACGCAGTATTTT. It is translated as CASNNPGTDTQYF.

The chain is built from TRBV2 and TRBJ2-6; 9 nucleotides align to TRBD1. V shed 7 bases and J 1 base; nucleotides not matched to a gene: 8. The CDR3 extends over 17 amino acids. Germline V gives CDR1 SNHLY, CDR2 FYNNEI. The CDR3 region is CASIPGQGISGANVLTF. DNA of the CDR3: TGTGCCAGCATCCCGGGACAGGGAATTTCTGGGGCCAACGTCCTGACTTTC.

The rearrangement joins TRBV20-1 to TRBJ2-5, with D perhaps matching TRBD2 (5 bases). The V and J ends lost 6 bases and 2 bases respectively, with 22 bases between them. CDR1 and CDR2 (germline): DFQATT, SNEGSKA (reference sequence). The CDR3 sequence is 16 residues long. The CDR3 nucleotides read TGCAGTGCCTCGGGCGGGCTAGCAGTAGGTCAAGAGACCCAGTACTTC. Protein: CSASGGLAVGQETQYF.

With regard to this clonotype: Mismatch with germline at one junction end may stem from a read error. This chain joins TRBV7-2 and TRBJ1-2; D gene ambiguous. The CDR3 consists of 13 residues. Germline loops: CDR1 SGHTA, CDR2 FQGNSA. The CDR3 nucleotides are TGTGCCAGCAGTCCCGGACGGAACTATGTCTACACCTTC. Amino acids: CASSPGRNYVYTF.

This clonotype appeared a few times. The rearrangement joins TRBV24-1 to TRBJ2-5; no clear D. The CDR3 extends over 14 amino acids. The ends were cut back, 3 bases at V and 3 bases at J, with 10 bases in the middle. CDR1 and CDR2 (germline): KGHDR, SFDVKD. The CDR3 DNA follows: TGTGCCACCAGTGATCCTAACTCGGAAGAGACCCAGTACTTC. It is translated as CATSDPNSEETQYF.

In this sample, this clonotype turned up a few times. The V gene is TRBV19, the J gene TRBJ1-5; TRBD1 might be the D (5 bases). V was pared by 3 bases and J by 4 bases, with 13 bases between. This CDR3 has 15 amino acids. CDR1 is LNHDA, CDR2 SQIVND, per germline (reference sequence). In DNA form, the CDR3 reads TGTGCCAGTAGTATTACGGGGCCGAGAAATCAGCCCCAGCATTTT. Protein: CASSITGPRNQPQHF.